This T cell receptor (beta chain) was identified in a study of blood T cell repertoires in COVID-19. In the original analysis: Amplification of reference gene primers provided the estimated nucleated cell counts. The repertoire was sequenced with immunoSEQ multiplex PCR; TCRdb's copy has only in-frame clones and lacks some. The DNA was the basis for D and trimming; V, J and clone size are from that table. The sample lists more than 200,000 clones, roughly 83% occurring once. Germline CDR1 LGHDT, CDR2 YNNKEL (reference sequence). V was cut by 0 bases and J by 1 base, with 8 bases left in between. This CDR3 has 15 residues.

The TCR was taken from an older woman with active or convalescent COVID-19. Sequencing used peripheral blood. The chain employs TRBV3-1 (or the pseudogene TRBV3-2) and TRBJ2-3; no firm D call. CDR3 nucleotides: TGTGCCAGCAGCCAAGATGTAGGAGGCACAGATACGCAGTATTTT. Translated, it gives CASSQDVGGTDTQYF.